This entry lists 10 T cell receptor beta chains sequenced from one sample in a study of cytotoxic CD8 clonotypes in ibrutinib-treated CLL. TCRdb's copy holds only in-frame clones and misses some; the assay was immunoSEQ multiplex PCR. Of about 92,000 clones listed, 70% to 80% are singletons. The starting material was PBMCs, obtained after 24 months of ibrutinib treatment. Receptor source: a human donor with chronic lymphocytic leukemia.

The rearrangement links TRBV9 to TRBJ2-3; D perhaps matches TRBD2 (6 bases). The V gene's germline CDR1 is SGDLS and CDR2 YYNGEE. CDR3 size: 15 residues. Trimming removed 4 bases at V and 4 bases at J, with 16 bases between. CDR3: CASSLMGGESDTQYF. DNA of the CDR3: TGTGCCAGCAGCCTTATGGGAGGCGAATCAGATACGCAGTATTTT.

The rearrangement joins TRBV4-1 to TRBJ2-7; the D is unclear. V lost 3 bases to trimming and J lost 2 bases, with 17 bases between them. This CDR3 spans 16 amino acids. The germline CDR1 and CDR2 sequences are MGHRA and YSYEKL. CDR3 amino acids: CASSHSRLRDPYEQYF. CDR3 coding DNA: TGCGCCAGCAGCCACTCGAGATTGCGCGACCCCTACGAGCAGTACTTC.

The J gene is TRBJ2-4, the V gene TRBV28; 8 bases are a match to TRBD1. CDR1 and CDR2 (germline): MDHEN, SYDVKM. This CDR3 has 17 residues. The V gene end was trimmed by 4 bases and the J gene end by 0 bases; junction bases not matched to a gene: 8. CDR3: CASSWGGTGLAKNIQYF. CDR3 nucleotides: TGTGCCAGCAGTTGGGGCGGGACAGGCCTAGCCAAAAACATTCAGTACTTC.

This rearrangement joins TRBV9 to TRBJ2-1; 10 bases fit TRBD2. The V gene's germline CDR1 is SGDLS and CDR2 YYNGEE. The junction had 11 bases not matched to a gene; V was cut back by 0 bases and J by 5 bases. CDR3 length: 18 residues. The CDR3 DNA reads as TGTGCCAGCAGCGTAGCTACGCGGCTAGCGGGAGTGCACAATGAGCAGTTCTTC. Translated: CASSVATRLAGVHNEQFF.

The chain recombines TRBV7-9 with TRBJ2-3; tentatively, D is TRBD1 (6 bases). V lost 5 bases, J lost 0 bases, and 15 bases lay in between. CDR3 length equals 16 residues. CDR1 and CDR2 from the germline V gene are SEHNR and FQNEAQ (reference sequence). The CDR3 is CASSQDRTSSTDTQYF. For the CDR3, the DNA is TGTGCCAGCAGCCAGGACAGAACGTCTAGCACAGATACGCAGTATTTT.

This chain uses TRBV27 with TRBJ1-1; TRBD1 aligns across 7 bases. J lost 1 base, V lost 2 bases, and 4 bases had no gene match. Germline lookup yields CDR1 MNHEY and CDR2 SMNVEV (reference sequence). This CDR3 has 15 amino acids. The CDR3 DNA is TGTGCCAGCAGTTTAAGGGGACAGAGGAACACTGAAGCTTTCTTT. Encoded protein: CASSLRGQRNTEAFF.

This clone was detected only once. Other DNA sequences in this specimen translate into the identical CDR3. The chain carries TRBV7-9 and TRBJ1-1, with D possibly TRBD1 on 6 matching bases. V was trimmed by 5 bases and J by 1 base, leaving 11 bases between them. Germline V gives CDR1 SEHNR, CDR2 FQNEAQ (reference sequence). The CDR3 sequence is 14 residues long. CDR3 sequence reads: CASSLQGRNTEAFF. CDR3 DNA: TGTGCCAGCAGCCTACAGGGAAGGAACACTGAAGCTTTCTTT.

This sequence joins TRBV27 and TRBJ2-3, with D possibly being TRBD1 or TRBD2 (6 bases each). Germline V gene sequence: CDR1 MNHEY, CDR2 SMNVEV (reference sequence). The CDR3 runs 15 residues. V was cut by 0 bases and J by 6 bases, with 13 bases left in between. DNA for the CDR3: TGTGCCAGCAGTTTATCGAGCCCGGGGGCGGATACGCAGTATTTT. This translates into CASSLSSPGADTQYF.

In DNA, the CDR3 is TGTGCCATCAGTGGATCAGAGAGGGACAGGGGGTCGTACGAGCAGTACTTC. Its translation: CAISGSERDRGSYEQYF. V and J are TRBV10-3 and TRBJ2-7; the match to TRBD1 covers 11 bases. V was clipped by 4 bases and J by 4 bases; unmatched bases: 12. This CDR3 is built from 17 residues. Germline values: CDR1 ENHRY, CDR2 SYGVKD.

V is TRBV6-6 and J is TRBJ1-4; D is ambiguous. The CDR3 is 11 residues long. With 5 bases removed from V and 8 bases from J, the gap between germline ends came to 6 bases. The germline V gene has CDR1 MNHNY and CDR2 SVGAGI (reference sequence). This chain's CDR3 is CASSAREKLFF. CDR3 sequence (DNA): TGTGCCAGCAGTGCGAGGGAAAAACTGTTTTTT.